This T cell receptor beta chain was captured in a study of cytomegalovirus exposure and HLA in healthy donors. Study-wide context: Researchers previously reported finding fewer than 140 million unique TCR beta sequences from about 179 million T cells.

Broader study findings: The HLA-A and HLA-B alleles of most subjects were reportedly predicted accurately from TCR beta sequences.

Primers included in the PCR were 60 Vbeta and 13 Jbeta primers. Only in-frame clones appear in the TCRdb table, and some are missing; sequencing was by immunoSEQ multiplex PCR. The data contain hundreds of thousands of clones, approximately 79% of them singletons. Germline values: CDR1 SGHNT, CDR2 YYREEE (reference sequence). This CDR3 has 15 amino acids. V lost 4 bases and J lost 4; bases outside the gene matches: 9. Note on this clone: Its antigen remains unidentified.

Material for sequencing was PBMCs. The clonotype comes from a man aged 18 to 30 in good health and CMV-seronegative. This chain uses TRBV5-4 with TRBJ2-7; 9 bases agree with TRBD2. The CDR3 spells CASSGGLAIEYEQYF. DNA for the CDR3: TGTGCCAGCAGCGGCGGACTAGCGATTGAATACGAGCAGTACTTC.